This T cell receptor beta chain derives from a study of CD8 T cells in Susac syndrome. A quantity of roughly 0.5 to 1 ug RNA underwent reverse transcription using random hexamers. Amplification of the TCR beta CDR3 was carried out by immunoSEQ multiplex PCR, which spanned a total of 54 Vbeta and 13 Jbeta segments. Each CDR3 protein is one row after TCRdb ran MiXCR on the immunoSEQ multiplex PCR reads. Of 180,000 or so distinct CDR3 sequences in the sample, about 95% are singletons; the top ten hold approximately 0.098%. The junction had 19 bases not matched to a gene; V was cut back by 6 bases and J by 3 bases. The CDR3 covers 18 residues. Germline CDR1 reads MDHEN; CDR2 reads SYDVKM.

Sequencing was performed on CD4+ T cells from PBMCs. The genes are TRBV28 and TRBJ2-7, with 8 bases lining up with TRBD2. The clonotype originates from a human donor in good health. Here the CDR3 reads CASRGGHRKAGGLYEQYF. The DNA for the CDR3 is TGTGCCAGCAGGGGGGGGCATCGTAAGGCGGGAGGCCTCTACGAGCAGTACTTC.